Listed below are T cell receptor beta chains from one sample, sequenced in a study of T cell changes during pregnancy in multiple sclerosis. Assay used: immunoSEQ multiplex PCR; TCRdb lists only in-frame clones, some missing. The data show some 57,000 clones, with roughly nine tenths seen just once and 0.4% to 0.55% held by the top ten. The material sequenced was CD4+ T cells from peripheral blood mononuclear cells, taken after pregnancy. The receptors stem from a female donor in good health, enrolled as a control in a pregnancy study. Each CDR3 is given with its conserved first and last residue. The order of the fields is J gene, D gene, clone size, V gene, CDR3 DNA, CDR3 protein. A D gene is named only where the DNA matches it firmly. Clone size is stated in some rows and not others, as once, few, many or a class when expanded.

TRBJ2-7,-,-,TRBV5-1,TGCGCCAGCAGCTTGGCCGACAGGCCACCCTACGAGCAGTACTTC,CASSLADRPPYEQYF
TRBJ2-2,TRBD1,-,TRBV18,TGTGCCAGCTCAGAGCCGGGACAGGTCCATGGCACCGGGGAGCTGTTTTTT,CASSEPGQVHGTGELFF
TRBJ1-5,-,-,TRBV18,TGTGCCAGCTCACGCGAGGGAGCGGGCAATCAGCCCCAGCATTTT,CASSREGAGNQPQHF
TRBJ1-4,-,-,TRBV25-1,TGTGCCAGCAGTGGGAGACAGCGAATCACAACTAATGAAAAACTGTTTTTT,CASSGRQRITTNEKLFF
TRBJ2-5,-,-,TRBV21-1,TGTGCCAGCAGCAAAGAAGCGGGGGCCGCCCGGGGGACCCAGTACTTC,CASSKEAGAARGTQYF
TRBJ2-2,-,-,TRBV5-1,TGCGCCAGCAGCTTGGCCGCCGGCACCGGGGAGCTGTTTTTT,CASSLAAGTGELFF
TRBJ1-5,-,-,TRBV5-1,TGCGCCAGCAGCTATAATTGGGGGGTCAATCAGCCCCAGCATTTT,CASSYNWGVNQPQHF
TRBJ1-2,TRBD1,-,TRBV29-1,TGCAGCGTTGTGGGGACAGGATCGAACTATGGCTACACCTTC,CSVVGTGSNYGYTF
TRBJ2-2,TRBD2,-,TRBV7-2,TGTGCCAGCAGCTTAGACATAGCGGGGGGGAACACCGGGGAGCTGTTTTTT,CASSLDIAGGNTGELFF
TRBJ1-3,TRBD1,-,TRBV7-9,TGTGCCAGCAGCGCGCGCGGACAGGGGGGAAACACCATATATTTT,CASSARGQGGNTIYF
TRBJ1-1,-,-,TRBV30,TGTGCCTGGAGTGTAAAGGGGCCCAACACTGAAGCTTTCTTT,CAWSVKGPNTEAFF
TRBJ1-1,TRBD1,-,TRBV4-1,TGCGCCAGCAGCCAATCGTTAAATTACAGGGGAAGCACTGAAGCTTTCTTT,CASSQSLNYRGSTEAFF
TRBJ1-1,TRBD1,-,TRBV9,TGTGCCAGCAGCGTAGGATCTCAGGGGGTGACTGAAGCTTTCTTT,CASSVGSQGVTEAFF
TRBJ2-1,TRBD2,-,TRBV29-1,TGCAGCGCAGACTTAGCGGGGGCCTCCTACAATGAGCAGTTCTTC,CSADLAGASYNEQFF
TRBJ1-2,-,-,TRBV13,TGTGCCAGCAGCCCAGCGGGACTCCTCTATGGCTACACCTTC,CASSPAGLLYGYTF
TRBJ1-2,-,-,TRBV11-2,TGTGCCAGCAGCCCACGACAGGTCGGTGGCTACACCTTC,CASSPRQVGGYTF
TRBJ1-5,-,-,TRBV6-1,TGTGCCAGCAGTGGGCTTTGGACAGCAAGCAATCAGCCCCAGCATTTT,CASSGLWTASNQPQHF
TRBJ2-5,-,-,TRBV29-1,TGCAGCGCTGGGTCAGGATCTGAGACCCAGTACTTC,CSAGSGSETQYF
TRBJ1-6,TRBD1,-,TRBV18,TGTGCCAGCTCACCACAGGGGGCGGACAGATTCTATAATTCACCCCTCCACTTT,CASSPQGADRFYNSPLHF
TRBJ2-3,-,-,TRBV25-1,TGTGCCAGCAGTGAAGGCGGGGCCTTGGCCACAGATACGCAGTATTTT,CASSEGGALATDTQYF
TRBJ2-3,TRBD2,-,TRBV10-3,TGTGCCATCAGTGAACGTCGCGGGGGGGGGACAGATACGCAGTATTTT,CAISERRGGGTDTQYF
TRBJ1-2,TRBD1,-,TRBV4-3,TGCGCCAGCAGCCAAGATCTTTTGGGACAGGGGCCTGGTGGCTACACCTTC,CASSQDLLGQGPGGYTF
TRBJ2-1,TRBD2,-,TRBV4-1,TGCGCCAGCAGCCAAGATCGGGGGGGGCCGCGGGAGCAGTTCTTC,CASSQDRGGPREQFF
TRBJ2-7,-,-,TRBV6-5,TGTGCCAGCAGTAATACAGGGACTACCACCTACGAGCAGTACTTC,CASSNTGTTTYEQYF
TRBJ1-4,-,-,TRBV29-1,TGCAGCGTTGAACCAGGGGCAGATGAAAAACTGTTTTTT,CSVEPGADEKLFF
TRBJ1-5,-,once,TRBV19,TGTGCCAGTAGTATAGTAGATCAGCCCCAGCATTTT,CASSIVDQPQHF
TRBJ1-2,TRBD1,-,TRBV7-9,TGTGCCAGCAGCCTGACGACAGGGGGCTACTATGGCTACACCTTC,CASSLTTGGYYGYTF
TRBJ2-7,-,-,TRBV6-5,TGTGCCAGCAGTTACCCCCGAAGGGGTCAAACTTACGAGCAGTACTTC,CASSYPRRGQTYEQYF
TRBJ2-1,-,few,TRBV7-7,TGTGCCAGCAGCTCCCAACAGGGCAATGAGCAGTTCTTC,CASSSQQGNEQFF
TRBJ1-2,-,-,TRBV30,TGTGCCTGCCAGCCCGCAGGGTTATATGGCTACACCTTC,CACQPAGLYGYTF
TRBJ1-2,-,-,TRBV5-8,TGTGCCAGCAGCTACAGGGCCGTAGGCGGCTACACCTTC,CASSYRAVGGYTF
TRBJ1-2,TRBD1,-,TRBV9,TGTGCCAGCAGCTCGTTTCCGGGACAGGGGAATGGCTACACCTTC,CASSSFPGQGNGYTF
TRBJ1-5,-,-,TRBV7-8,TGTGCCAGCAGCTTAGGCAGGGTTGGCAATCAGCCCCAGCATTTT,CASSLGRVGNQPQHF
TRBJ1-2,-,-,TRBV19,TGTGCCAGTAGTCCAAACGACTTACGTGGCTATGGCTACACCTTC,CASSPNDLRGYGYTF
TRBJ2-1,TRBD1,-,TRBV2,TGTGCCAGCGCAGTGGGAAGACAGGGGGCCAGCAATGAGCAGTTCTTC,CASAVGRQGASNEQFF
TRBJ1-2,-,-,TRBV6-6,TGTGCCAGCAGTCCTCGAGGGGACGGACAGTATGGCTACACCTTC,CASSPRGDGQYGYTF
TRBJ2-7,-,few,TRBV11-3,TGTGCCAGCAGCCCCAGGGGGTACTTC,CASSPRGYF
TRBJ1-4,-,once,TRBV19,TGTGCCAGTAGTATAAGTCAGGGCAGGACTAATGAAAAACTGTTTTTT,CASSISQGRTNEKLFF
TRBJ2-7,-,once,TRBV11-3,TGTGCCAGCAGTTTAGATCTGCGGCACGAGCAGTACTTC,CASSLDLRHEQYF
TRBJ1-2,TRBD1,-,TRBV9,TGTGCCAGCAGCGTAGGTCAGGGGGCGAGCTATGGCTACACCTTC,CASSVGQGASYGYTF
TRBJ2-5,TRBD1,-,TRBV6-1,TGTGCCACCGCAATCGACAGGGGGCAAGAGACCCAGTACTTC,CATAIDRGQETQYF
TRBJ2-1,-,-,TRBV5-1,TGCGCCAGCAGCTTGCCAGGTTTCTACAATGAGCAGTTCTTC,CASSLPGFYNEQFF
TRBJ2-3,TRBD2,once,TRBV18,TGTGCCAGCTCACCAGAGGCGGGGGGCACAGATACGCAGTATTTT,CASSPEAGGTDTQYF
TRBJ1-1,-,-,TRBV5-1,TGCGCCAGCAGCTTGCGAGGACAGAACACTGAAGCTTTCTTT,CASSLRGQNTEAFF
TRBJ2-7,-,-,TRBV4-1,TGCGCCAGCGGCAATTTGAGGTTGGGGAGCTCCTACGAGCAGTACTTC,CASGNLRLGSSYEQYF
TRBJ1-5,TRBD1,-,TRBV18,TGTGCCAGCTCTCCCCAGACAGGGGGAGATCAGCCCCAGCATTTT,CASSPQTGGDQPQHF
TRBJ2-6,-,-,TRBV6-5,TGTGCCAGCAGTGTACAGGGTAGAGGGGCCAACGTCCTGACTTTC,CASSVQGRGANVLTF
TRBJ1-1,TRBD1,-,TRBV19,TGTGCCAGTAGTATAGATGCAGACAGGGGCACTGAAGCTTTCTTT,CASSIDADRGTEAFF
TRBJ2-3,TRBD2,-,TRBV5-4,TGTGCCAGCAGCTATCGACTAGCGGGGGGCGCAGATACGCAGTATTTT,CASSYRLAGGADTQYF
TRBJ1-2,TRBD1,-,TRBV27,TGTGCCAGCAGTGGGACAGGGTACTATGGCTACACCTTC,CASSGTGYYGYTF
TRBJ1-6,-,once,TRBV27,TGTGCCAGCCAATTAGGGGTTAATTCACCCCTCCACTTT,CASQLGVNSPLHF
TRBJ2-5,TRBD2,-,TRBV4-2,TGTGCCAGCAGCCAAGATGATATTCGGGCGGGGGGGCAGCAAGAGACCCAGTACTTC,CASSQDDIRAGGQQETQYF